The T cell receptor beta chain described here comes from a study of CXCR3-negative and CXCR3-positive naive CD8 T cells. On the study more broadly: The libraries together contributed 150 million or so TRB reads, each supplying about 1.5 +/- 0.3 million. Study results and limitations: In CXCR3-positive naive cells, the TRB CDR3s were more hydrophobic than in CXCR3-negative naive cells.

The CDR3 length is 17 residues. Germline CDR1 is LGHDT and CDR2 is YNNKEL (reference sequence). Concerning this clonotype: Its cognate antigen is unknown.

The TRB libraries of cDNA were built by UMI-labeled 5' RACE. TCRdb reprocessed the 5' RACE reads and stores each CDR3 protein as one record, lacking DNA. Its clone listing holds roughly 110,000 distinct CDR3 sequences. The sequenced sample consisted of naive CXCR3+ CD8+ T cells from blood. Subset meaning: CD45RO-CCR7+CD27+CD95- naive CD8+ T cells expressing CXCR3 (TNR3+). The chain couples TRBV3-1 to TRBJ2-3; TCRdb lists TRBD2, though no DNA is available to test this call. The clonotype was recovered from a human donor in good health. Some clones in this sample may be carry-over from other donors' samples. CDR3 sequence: CASSQDGTSGFTDTQYF.